These T cell receptor beta chains were read from a single sample in a study of shared clonotypes between healthy human individuals. Repertoires were generated with immunoSEQ multiplex PCR, while TCRdb's copy carries only in-frame clones and drops some. The table shows some 680,000 clones, with about 80% occurring only once. The sequencing sample was made of memory CD4+ T cells sorted from blood. The receptors were sampled from a woman aged 25 to 39 in good health. The CDR3 runs from the conserved cysteine through the conserved F or W. Each record gives: V gene, D gene, clone size, J gene, CDR3 DNA, CDR3 protein. D genes are given only for firm matches. Clone size is stated in some rows and not others, as once, few, many or a class when expanded.

TRBV12-5	NA	NA	TRBJ2-1	TGTGCTAGTGGCCTTCTCCTGGGGGGGGCGGCTAATGAGCAGTTCTTC	CASGLLLGGAANEQFF
TRBV9	NA	NA	TRBJ1-1	TGTGCCAGCAGCCTGGGGGGAAGCACTGAAGCTTTCTTT	CASSLGGSTEAFF
TRBV7-7	TRBD2	few	TRBJ2-1	TGTGCCAGCAGCTTGGGTCTAGCGGGAGGGGACAATGAGCAGTTCTTC	CASSLGLAGGDNEQFF
TRBV4-1	NA	NA	TRBJ1-1	TGCGCCAGCAGACTCGGGGAGAACACTGAAGCTTTCTTT	CASRLGENTEAFF
TRBV2	TRBD2	NA	TRBJ2-1	TGTGCCACCAAGACTAGCGGGAGAATCAATGAGCAGTTCTTC	CATKTSGRINEQFF
TRBV5-6	NA	NA	TRBJ1-1	TGTGCCAGCAGCTTGGGTCTTCGAGGGGCTAGGAACACTGAAGCTTTCTTT	CASSLGLRGARNTEAFF
TRBV5-1	TRBD1	NA	TRBJ2-7	TGCGCCAGCAGTTCCGGGGCCGGGACAGGGGTGGCCTACGAGCAGTACTTC	CASSSGAGTGVAYEQYF
TRBV2	NA	NA	TRBJ2-2	TGTGCCAGCAGTGTCGGGAAAGGGGAGCTGTTTTTT	CASSVGKGELFF
TRBV13	NA	NA	TRBJ2-5	TGTGCCAGCACTCAACAGGGTGTTTTGGAGACCCAGTACTTC	CASTQQGVLETQYF
TRBV6-4	TRBD2	NA	TRBJ2-1	TGTGCCAGCAGAAGGGACTACAACAATGAGCAGTTCTTC	CASRRDYNNEQFF
TRBV29-1	TRBD1	few	TRBJ1-2	TGCAGCGTTGATAGGACAGGAGCTAACTATGGCTACACCTTC	CSVDRTGANYGYTF
TRBV28	NA	NA	TRBJ1-2	TGTGCCAGCAGACCAGGGGTCCCTCGGTATGGCTACACCTTC	CASRPGVPRYGYTF
TRBV7-6	TRBD1	NA	TRBJ1-4	TGTGCCAGCAGCCTAACCGGGACAGGGCCCCAGGCGGGTGAAAAACTGTTTTTT	CASSLTGTGPQAGEKLFF
TRBV9	TRBD1	NA	TRBJ2-1	TGTGCCAGCAGCGTATTAGGACAGGACTACAATGAGCAGTTCTTC	CASSVLGQDYNEQFF
TRBV2	TRBD1	NA	TRBJ1-1	TGTGCCAGCAGCTACGACAGGGCTGAAGCTTTCTTT	CASSYDRAEAFF
TRBV7-2	TRBD2	NA	TRBJ2-3	TGTGCCAGCAGCTCACTAGCGAACCTGGCGGATACGCAGTATTTT	CASSSLANLADTQYF
TRBV27	NA	NA	TRBJ2-3	TGTGCCAGCAGCCAACAGGGATCGAAGAATACGCAGTATTTT	CASSQQGSKNTQYF
TRBV19	NA	NA	TRBJ2-7	TGTGCCAGTAGTATGGCAGGGTATCCCTACGAGCAGTACTTC	CASSMAGYPYEQYF
TRBV5-1	TRBD2	NA	TRBJ2-3	TGCGCCAGCAGCTTGTTAGCGGGAGGAGCCACAGATACGCAGTATTTT	CASSLLAGGATDTQYF
TRBV28	NA	few	TRBJ1-1	TGTGCCAGCAGTTACCAAAGGGGGACGAACACTGAAGCTTTCTTT	CASSYQRGTNTEAFF
TRBV20-1	NA	NA	TRBJ1-4	TGCAGTGCTGGCGAAAAACTGTTTTTT	CSAGEKLFF
TRBV19	NA	NA	TRBJ2-3	TGTGCCAGTACCACCTCGGGCAGTACAGATACGCAGTATTTT	CASTTSGSTDTQYF
TRBV10-1	TRBD2	NA	TRBJ2-7	TGCGCCAGCACAAGTTGGACTAGCGGGGTGGGGGACTACGAGCAGTACTTC	CASTSWTSGVGDYEQYF
TRBV11-2	NA	once	TRBJ1-1	TGTGCCAGCAGCTTAGTAGGTGGGGGGATGAACACTGAAGCTTTCTTT	CASSLVGGGMNTEAFF
TRBV18	NA	NA	TRBJ2-1	TGTGCCAGCTCACGCCGGCCGGAGGGCAATGAGCAGTTCTTC	CASSRRPEGNEQFF
TRBV28	TRBD1	NA	TRBJ1-5	TGTGCCAGCAGTTTATGGACAGGGGACGGCAATCAGCCCCAGCATTTT	CASSLWTGDGNQPQHF
TRBV12-5	TRBD1	NA	TRBJ2-7	TGTGCTAGTGCCCGGGACAGCGACTACGAGCAGTACTTC	CASARDSDYEQYF
TRBV11-2	NA	NA	TRBJ1-2	TGTGCCAGCAGCTTAAAAGGGACTGGTGGCTACACCTTC	CASSLKGTGGYTF
TRBV2	TRBD1	NA	TRBJ2-1	TGTGCCAGCAGAGACAGGGGCTCCTACAATGAGCAGTTCTTC	CASRDRGSYNEQFF
TRBV14	TRBD2	NA	TRBJ2-7	TGTGCCAGCAGCCGCGGGAGCGGGTACGAGCAGTACTTC	CASSRGSGYEQYF
TRBV4-2	NA	NA	TRBJ1-1	TGTGCCAGCAGCCATCCGGACGGGGGCCAAAACACTGAAGCTTTCTTT	CASSHPDGGQNTEAFF
TRBV6-1	TRBD1	NA	TRBJ2-5	TGTGCCAGCAGGATGACAGGGAATCAAGAGACCCAGTACTTC	CASRMTGNQETQYF
TRBV29-1	NA	NA	TRBJ2-5	TGCAGCGTTGAAGACACAGGGTATGAAAGAGAGACCCAGTACTTC	CSVEDTGYERETQYF
TRBV7-8	NA	NA	TRBJ2-3	TGTGCCAGCAGCCTCCGACTTAGTTTGGATACGCAGTATTTT	CASSLRLSLDTQYF
TRBV28	TRBD1	NA	TRBJ2-1	TGTGCCAGCAGTTTCTGGACAGGGGGCATCAATGAGCAGTTCTTC	CASSFWTGGINEQFF
TRBV5-1	NA	NA	TRBJ1-3	TGCGCCAGCAGCTTGGGACCGTTAAGCTCTGGAAACACCATATATTTT	CASSLGPLSSGNTIYF